The entry that follows covers one T cell receptor beta chain sequence. Its antigen is unknown. Some clones are missing from TCRdb's copy, which holds only in-frame ones; the method was immunoSEQ multiplex PCR. The sample records about 150,000 clones, around nine tenths being singletons. The data were taken from a study of T cell responses to AZD1222 COVID-19 vaccine. Study outcomes and limitations: The donor group comprised mostly white British people and more females; the analysis possibly underestimated clonal diversity.

Trimming removed 8 bases from V and 0 bases from J, with 14 bases in between. CDR3 length: 14 residues. Germline loops: CDR1 SGHKS, CDR2 YYEKEE (reference sequence). This rearrangement joins TRBV5-5 to TRBJ1-1; no clear D. This TCR was recovered from an adult in good health. Source: peripheral blood, taken on day 0 of AZD1222 vaccination. In nucleotides, the CDR3 is TGTGCCAGGAGCATCGGCGGGATGAACACTGAAGCTTTCTTT. Translation gives CARSIGGMNTEAFF.